One and the same sample provided the 24 T cell receptor beta chains below, sequenced in a study of blood T cells in healthy people across ages (dated by TCRdb to the mid-2010s). Receptor amplification or capture employed 5' RACE. Sequencing was carried out with an Illumina HiSeq 2500. The second PCR ran for about 6 to 11 cycles and used a J-beta primer mix along with a sample-barcoded 5' primer. TCRdb reprocessed the public reads (quality trimming at Q25 with fastp, clone calling with MiXCR) and kept in-frame beta chains. Rows with one shared CDR3 protein collapse into an entry with the most common genes and DNA. Present in this sample are 600,000 to 1,000,000 distinct CDR3 sequences, 58% of which were seen just once. The ten largest account for about 20% of the sample. The sample taken for sequencing was blood. The receptors were sampled from a man aged 25 to 40 in good health.

The chain links TRBV30 to TRBJ1-6; D is unclear. The ends were cut back, 8 bases at V and 9 bases at J, with 20 bases in the middle. Germline-derived CDR1 and CDR2 are GTSNPN and SVGIG (reference sequence). The length of the CDR3 is 14 residues. CDR3 loop: CAGNVPGGRSPLHF. The CDR3 nucleotides read TGTGCCGGAAACGTTCCGGGAGGTCGTTCACCCCTCCACTTT.

This clonotype was observed a handful of times. The CDR3 region is CASRETGGGMNEQFF. The CDR3 DNA reads as TGCGCCAGCAGGGAGACGGGGGGGGGCATGAATGAGCAGTTCTTC. The chain carries TRBV5-1 and TRBJ2-1; 8 nucleotides align to TRBD2. V was pared by 5 bases and J by 7 bases, with 11 bases of the junction left unmatched. CDR1 is SGHRS and CDR2 is YFSETQ in the germline V gene. This CDR3 is built from 15 residues.

The CDR3 sequence: CASTRLGDYGYTF. CDR3 sequence (DNA): TGTGCCAGCACCCGCCTGGGTGACTATGGCTACACCTTC. The chain employs TRBV6-5 and TRBJ1-2, with D uncertain. Between the trimmed V and J ends, which lost 7 bases and 3 bases, there was a span of 12 bases. The germline gives CDR1 MNHEY, CDR2 SVGAGI. The CDR3 is made up of 13 amino acids.

J is TRBJ1-4 and V is TRBV10-3, with D tentatively TRBD1 (6 bases). CDR3 size: 14 residues. Deletions cut 0 bases from V and 8 bases from J, with 10 bases between. Germline V gives CDR1 ENHRY, CDR2 SYGVKD. CDR3 sequence (DNA): TGTGCCATCAGTGAGTCTAACGGACAGGAAAAACTGTTTTTT. Amino acids: CAISESNGQEKLFF.

The rearrangement links TRBV3-1 to TRBJ2-1, with D possibly being TRBD2 (5 bases). Trimming stripped 4 bases from V and 12 bases from J, with 13 bases between. This CDR3 is 12 amino acids long. Germline CDR1 and CDR2: LGHDT and YNNKEL (reference sequence). The CDR3 reads CASSLSVGRQFF. CDR3 DNA sequence: TGTGCCAGCAGCCTCTCCGTAGGGAGGCAGTTCTTC.

There are many counts of this clonotype. The rearrangement links TRBV7-2 to TRBJ2-4; no clear D. Trimming took off 5 bases at V and 0 bases at J, with 5 bases between the two ends. Looked up from germline, CDR1 is SGHTA and CDR2 is FQGNSA. This CDR3 is 13 amino acids long. This CDR3 reads CASSELAKNIQYF. The CDR3 DNA reads as TGTGCCAGCAGCGAACTAGCCAAAAACATTCAGTACTTC.

As regards this clonotype: A much larger clone sits a single nucleotide away, making a read error possible. This chain connects TRBV5-1 to TRBJ2-7; TRBD2 might be the D (6 bases). V lost 0 bases, J lost 7 bases, and 14 bases lay in between. Per germline, CDR1 SGHRS and CDR2 YFSETQ. The CDR3 sequence is 14 residues long. CDR3 region: CASSLELAVDEQYF. DNA for the CDR3: TGCGCCAGCAGCTTGGAACTAGCTGTCGATGAGCAGTACTTC.

V is TRBV2 and J is TRBJ1-5, with D possibly being TRBD1 (6 bases). The CDR3 consists of 16 residues. The germline V gene has CDR1 SNHLY and CDR2 FYNNEI. Trimming took 6 bases from V and 1 from J, leaving 16 bases between them. The DNA for the CDR3 is TGTGCCAGCAGCCTCTTACAGGGTGGGAGCAATCAGCCCCAGCATTTT. It codes for CASSLLQGGSNQPQHF.

This clonotype has just a few counts. The rearrangement links TRBV29-1 to TRBJ2-1, with 10 bases lining up with TRBD2. CDR3 size: 16 residues. Trimming cost V 0 bases and J 4 bases; bases outside gene matches: 6. Germline assignment: CDR1 SQVTM and CDR2 ANQGSEA. This CDR3 is CSVEDGSSGRYNEQFF. Here the CDR3 DNA reads TGCAGCGTTGAAGATGGGTCTAGCGGGAGATACAATGAGCAGTTCTTC.

J is TRBJ2-5 and V is TRBV12-3 or TRBV12-4; no firm D call. V lost 6 bases to trimming and J lost 7 bases, with 18 bases between them. There are 14 residues in the CDR3. The CDR3, as DNA: TGTGCCAGCAGCCAGCATGAGTCACAGTGGACCCAGTACTTC. It encodes CASSQHESQWTQYF.

The chain has TRBV7-9 and TRBJ2-5; D is undetermined. TRBJ2-7 matches the DNA end more closely, so the J call is doubtful. Germline CDR1 reads SEHNR; CDR2 reads FQNEAQ (reference sequence). This CDR3 is built from 15 residues. CDR3 DNA sequence: TGTGCCAGCAGTTCCAGCTCCTCCAGTCCGTACGAGCAGTACTTC. Protein sequence: CASSSSSSSPYEQYF.

The genes are TRBV7-3 and TRBJ2-1; no clear D. Germline V gene sequence: CDR1 SGHTA, CDR2 FQGTGA. V was clipped by 6 bases and J by 9 bases, with 18 bases between them. This CDR3 has 14 amino acids. DNA for the CDR3: TGTGCCAGCAGTCCCGGGTTGTATGACGGTGAGCAGTTCTTC. Protein product: CASSPGLYDGEQFF. The variable domain in full, with the rest retrieved from reference TRBV7-3 and TRBJ2-1, is GAGVSQTPSNKVTEKGKYVELRCDPISGHTALYWYRQSLGQGPEFLIYFQGTGAADDSGLPNDRFFAVRPEGSVSTLKIQRTERGDSAVYLCASSPGLYDGEQFFGPGTRLTVL.

The chain combines TRBV2 with TRBJ1-1; D call uncertain. This CDR3 is 13 amino acids long. Trimming left V 6 bases short and J 0 bases short, with 8 bases between. CDR1 SNHLY and CDR2 FYNNEI come from the germline V gene. CDR3 loop: CASRITVNTEAFF. The CDR3, as DNA: TGTGCCAGCAGAATTACAGTGAACACTGAAGCTTTCTTT.

The chain is built from TRBV6-2 or TRBV6-3 and TRBJ1-1; possibly TRBD1 for D (6 bases). The germline gives CDR1 MNHEY, CDR2 SVGEGT. V lost 4 bases, J lost 6 bases, and 12 bases lay in between. This CDR3 contains 13 residues. CDR3 nucleotide sequence: TGTGCCAGCAGTTGGACAGCTGGAGCTGAAGCTTTCTTT. Protein sequence: CASSWTAGAEAFF.

This clonotype occurred a few times. The chain carries TRBV2 and TRBJ2-3; D gene unclear. Per the germline V gene, CDR1 is SNHLY and CDR2 is FYNNEI. The CDR3 covers 14 residues. The ends were cut back, 5 bases at V and 2 bases at J, with 11 bases in the middle. In DNA form, the CDR3 reads TGTGCCAGCAGTCGCGACGGAGACACAGATACGCAGTATTTT. Its protein is CASSRDGDTDTQYF.

The chain has TRBV20-1 and TRBJ1-4; 8 bases are shared with TRBD1. Germline V gene sequence: CDR1 DFQATT, CDR2 SNEGSKA (reference sequence). CDR3 length equals 12 residues. The junction had 6 bases not matched to a gene; V was cut back by 0 bases and J by 15 bases. The CDR3 spells CSARDTGQGLFF. CDR3 DNA: TGCAGTGCTAGAGATACTGGACAGGGATTGTTTTTT.

The rearrangement joins TRBV11-3 to TRBJ2-1; possibly TRBD1 for D (6 bases). Germline CDR1 is SGHNT and CDR2 is YENEEA. This CDR3 is 15 amino acids long. V lost 4 bases to trimming and J lost 5 bases, with 15 bases between them. The CDR3 sequence: CASSSGQTKDNEQFF. DNA of the CDR3: TGTGCCAGCAGCTCCGGACAGACGAAAGACAATGAGCAGTTCTTC.

The chain recombines TRBV4-2 with TRBJ2-3; D possibly uses TRBD1 or TRBD2 (5 bases each). The V gene's germline CDR1 is LGHNA and CDR2 YNFKEQ. CDR3 size: 15 residues. The V gene lost 4 bases and the J gene lost 4 bases, with 15 bases spanning the gap. CDR3 sequence reads: CASSPGPRGADTQYF. CDR3 bases: TGTGCCAGCAGCCCGGGACCGCGAGGGGCAGATACGCAGTATTTT.

The chain uses TRBV28 and TRBJ2-4; D gene uncertain. The J call may be mistaken, given a closer DNA end match to TRBJ2-7. The CDR3 covers 13 residues. From germline, CDR1 is MDHEN and CDR2 SYDVKM. The DNA for the CDR3 is TGTGCCAGCAATCCACTGCCTCGCTACGAGCAGTACTTC. Translation: CASNPLPRYEQYF.

This clonotype occurred a few times. The V gene is TRBV29-1, the J gene TRBJ2-5, with 7 positions matching TRBD2. This CDR3 is 11 amino acids long. Germline V gene data show CDR1 as SQVTM and CDR2 as ANQGSEA. J gave up 5 bases and V 7 bases, and 4 bases lay outside the gene matches. The CDR3 protein is CSGGGSETQYF. The CDR3 DNA reads as TGCAGCGGGGGGGGGTCGGAGACCCAGTACTTC.

The V gene is TRBV2, the J gene TRBJ2-4; 7 nucleotides align to TRBD1. The J call is uncertain, as TRBJ2-7 better fits the DNA end. Per the germline V gene, CDR1 is SNHLY and CDR2 is FYNNEI. The CDR3 covers 14 residues. In DNA, the CDR3 is TGTGCCAGCAGTGAAGCACGGGACAGCGGCGAGCAGTACTTC. This sequence encodes CASSEARDSGEQYF.

The rearrangement joins TRBV7-2 to TRBJ1-2; D is undetermined. The CDR3 sequence is 13 residues long. Trimming pared 0 bases from V and 8 bases from J, leaving 10 bases between. Looked up from germline, CDR1 is SGHTA and CDR2 is FQGNSA. The CDR3 sequence is CASSLAEVRGYTF. DNA of the CDR3: TGTGCCAGCAGCTTAGCGGAGGTTCGCGGCTACACCTTC.

As regards this clonotype: A read error may explain this, as a much larger clone is one base away. This chain links TRBV20-1 with TRBJ2-1, with unresolved D. This CDR3 has 12 residues. V lost 2 bases, J lost 13 bases, and 15 bases lay in between. Germline loops: CDR1 DFQATT, CDR2 SNEGSKA (reference sequence). In nucleotides, the CDR3 is TGCAGTGCTAGAAGGCAGGAAGAGACCCAGTTCTTC. It translates to CSARRQEETQFF.

The chain recombines TRBV4-1 with TRBJ2-4; D perhaps matches TRBD2 (6 bases). The DNA end is a closer match to TRBJ2-7, so the J assignment may be wrong. The germline CDR1 and CDR2 sequences are MGHRA and YSYEKL. The CDR3 has 15 residues. The CDR3 DNA reads TGCGCCAGCAGCCAAGACTTCGGCGGGATCTACGAGCAGTACTTC. It specifies CASSQDFGGIYEQYF.